This T cell receptor beta chain is drawn from a study of PD-L1 blockade in urothelial cancer (TCRdb year 2017). In the study overall: Therapy was started at some point between 2013 and 2015 for all patients, and atezolizumab 1,200 mg was administered intravenously every 3 weeks. In the same patients, pretreatment tumors underwent whole exome sequencing and RNA sequencing in addition to TCR sequencing. An ECOG performance status of 0 or 1 was recorded for the patients, and 0 to 3 prior chemotherapy regimens had been received by the patients. Just over 28 patients had pretreatment blood TCR-seq, roughly 24 had at least one posttreatment blood collection, and roughly 24 had tumor TCR-seq. TCR sequencing covered pretreatment tumor samples and matched, serially collected peripheral blood taken before and after atezolizumab treatment. The study, an exploratory multi-omic analysis, examined somatic, immune and clinical correlates of response to PD-L1 blockade with atezolizumab in urothelial cancer. Twenty-five of 29 patients were identified as males with urothelial cancer of bladder origin, and a prior smoking history was reported by 18 of 29 patients. Durable clinical benefit was defined as progression-free survival longer than 6 months, and TCR features were also tested against progression-free and overall survival. Blood samples gave median yields of about 150,000 T cells and approximately 80,000 unique TCRs, along with a median clonality of around 0.075. Blood samples were analyzed 3 weeks after the start of treatment (second dose) and 6 weeks after the start of treatment. Some ten patients reached durable clinical benefit, while 20 patients did not. Study-wide conclusions, independent of this receptor: Among patients with durable benefit, tumor-associated TCR clones showed greater expansion in peripheral blood 3 weeks after treatment started (n ≈ 23, p = 0.022). A pretreatment peripheral blood TCR clonality below the median was linked to improved progression-free and overall survival. Because of the small sample size (n ≈ 31) and the many exploratory analyses performed, the results are intended to be regarded as hypothesis-generating.

A distance of 10 bases separates the germline ends of V and J, which lose 2 bases and 0 bases respectively. CDR1 and CDR2 are drawn from the germline V gene: SGHTA, FQGTGA. The CDR3 runs 15 residues from the cysteine to the phenylalanine. Solely the CDR3 DNA is kept, with 45 bases framed from the first base. A cohort of 25 to 30 patients with locally advanced or metastatic urothelial carcinoma, treated at Memorial Sloan Kettering on a trial protocol, was included. Peripheral blood mononuclear cells were collected from each patient pretreatment and during treatment, giving between 1 and 8 total time points per patient. The Qiagen DNeasy Blood extraction kit was used to purify genomic DNA from total PBMCs and from tumor samples. PBMCs were collected pretreatment and during treatment, and were isolated and stored as previously described. Synthetic TCR analog templates were spiked into each PCR so that absolute template abundance could be estimated from read counts. TCRbeta CDR3 regions were amplified from genomic DNA with bias-controlled V and J gene primers using the immunoSEQ assay. Sequencing of rearranged TCRbeta segments was performed at approximately 20X coverage. Turning to the authors' computational methods: Sequencing errors were corrected by clustering, and CDR3s were annotated against IMGT so that V, D and J genes could be assigned. Downstream analyses used only productive TCRbeta rearrangements and left out out-of-frame or stop-codon sequences. Clonality was calculated as one minus the Shannon entropy normalized by the log of the number of unique productive sequences. Clones differing between time points or between blood and tumor were identified using Fisher's exact test with Benjamini-Hochberg correction, with an adjusted p below 0.01 applied as the threshold. Drawn from immuneACCESS, this table holds only the in-frame rearrangements with V and J called that TCRdb kept. Clones are partly lost; checked studies trace under half to an unresolved V gene and leave the rest unexplained. V and J calls and clone size are those listed in that table; D and trimming were worked out from the DNA. In all, the sample holds tens of thousands of clones, and roughly nine tenths of those were seen once. The top ten constitute less than 10% of the sample.

Details on this clone: Which antigen it targets is not known. It has no much larger one-base neighbor in the sample; base qualities were not kept.

The sequence came from a man between 60 and 70 years old with urothelial cancer. The chain links TRBV7-3 with TRBJ1-2; no D gene is confidently identified. Here the sequenced sample was PBMCs, taken around atezolizumab (anti-PD-L1) treatment. CDR3 sequence: CASSLGVGANYGYTF. Here is the DNA: TGTGCCAGCAGCTTAGGGGTGGGAGCTAACTATGGCTACACCTTC.